These 21 T cell receptor beta chains came from one sample sequenced in a study of blood T cell repertoires in COVID-19. Some clones are missing from TCRdb's copy, which holds only in-frame ones; the method was immunoSEQ multiplex PCR. The table lists around 280,000 clones, 87% of them singletons, with around 5.8% in the top ten. The material sequenced was PBMCs or T cells enriched from blood (not recorded which). The receptors shown here come from a woman between 40 and 50 years old who had recovered from COVID-19.

The rearrangement joins TRBV19 to TRBJ2-1, with D possibly being TRBD2 (6 bases). The CDR3 length is 15 residues. Germline CDR1 LNHDA, CDR2 SQIVND (reference sequence). The ends were cut back, 9 bases at V and 0 bases at J, with 15 bases in the middle. The CDR3 loop reads CASARLGSSYNEQFF. For the CDR3, the DNA is TGTGCCAGCGCCCGCCTCGGGAGCTCCTACAATGAGCAGTTCTTC.

This clone occurred a few times. The chain carries TRBV5-1 and TRBJ1-6; D uncertain. Germline V gene lookup returns CDR1 SGHRS and CDR2 YFSETQ. This CDR3 has 15 residues. Trimming stripped 4 bases from V and 2 bases from J, with 10 bases between. CDR3 bases: TGCGCCAGCAGCCCGGGGAGTCCCTATAATTCACCCCTCCACTTT. Amino acid sequence: CASSPGSPYNSPLHF.

The chain combines TRBV28 with TRBJ2-2; TRBD2 matches 14 bases. The V and J ends lost 5 bases and 5 bases, in that order; junction bases with no gene match: 13. CDR1 is MDHEN and CDR2 is SYDVKM in the germline V gene. The CDR3 has 19 residues. CDR3 sequence: CASSPKRGLAGAYTGELFF. The DNA for the CDR3 is TGTGCCAGCAGTCCGAAAAGGGGACTAGCGGGAGCGTATACCGGGGAGCTGTTTTTT.

The chain recombines TRBV9 with TRBJ2-7, with D unresolved. The CDR3 covers 13 residues. V was shortened by 4 bases and J by 1 base, with 9 bases between the two germline ends. From germline, CDR1 is SGDLS and CDR2 YYNGEE. The CDR3 coding sequence is TGTGCCAGCAGCTCGGGTAGTTCCTACGAGCAGTACTTC. Translation gives CASSSGSSYEQYF. Variable domain in full (rest from reference TRBV9 and TRBJ2-7): DSGVTQTPKHLITATGQRVTLRCSPRSGDLSVYWYQQSLDQGLQFLIQYYNGEERAKGNILERFSAQQFPDLHSELNLSSLELGDSALYFCASSSGSSYEQYFGPGTRLTVT.

The J gene is TRBJ1-3, the V gene TRBV4-2, with 9 bases identical to TRBD1. V dropped 1 base and J dropped 4; count of bases not matched to a gene: 8. CDR3 size: 17 residues. Germline values: CDR1 LGHNA, CDR2 YNFKEQ. CDR3 protein: CASSQVVTGGKGNTIYF. The CDR3 DNA follows: TGTGCCAGCAGCCAAGTGGTGACAGGGGGTAAGGGAAACACCATATATTTT.

The chain couples TRBV2 to TRBJ2-2; 8 nucleotides agree with TRBD2. This CDR3 contains 14 residues. The V gene end was trimmed by 7 bases and the J gene end by 4 bases; junction bases not matched to a gene: 5. Germline assignment: CDR1 SNHLY and CDR2 FYNNEI. CDR3 DNA sequence: TGTGCCAGCACGGGGACTAGGTCCACCGGGGAGCTGTTTTTT. It yields the protein CASTGTRSTGELFF.

This clone appeared once. The chain carries TRBV29-1 and TRBJ1-1; D is undetermined. Trimming removed 7 bases at V and 1 base at J, with 10 bases between. This CDR3 has 12 residues. Germline lookup yields CDR1 SQVTM and CDR2 ANQGSEA. The CDR3 here is CSAHKENTEAFF. The CDR3 bases are TGCAGCGCCCACAAAGAGAACACTGAAGCTTTCTTT.

This chain joins TRBV11-2 and TRBJ1-1; possible D gene TRBD1, 5 bases. Germline CDR1 reads SGHAT; CDR2 reads FQNNGV. V lost 5 bases and J 9 bases, leaving 10 bases between the germline ends. The CDR3 is 11 amino acids. This CDR3 is CASSPGRQAFF. The DNA for the CDR3 is TGTGCCAGCAGCCCAGGGCGGCAAGCTTTCTTT.

This clone was seen a few times. The chain joins TRBV19 to TRBJ2-7, with 12 positions matching TRBD2. From germline, CDR1 is LNHDA and CDR2 SQIVND (reference sequence). The CDR3 runs to 15 residues. J lost 4 bases, V lost 5 bases, and 6 bases had no gene match. Written as DNA, the CDR3 is TGTGCCAGTAGTCATCTAGCGGGAGGGCCTTACGAGCAGTACTTC. This translates into CASSHLAGGPYEQYF.

This rearrangement joins TRBV18 to TRBJ2-6, with 8 bases aligning to TRBD1. Looked up from germline, CDR1 is KGHSH and CDR2 is LQKENI. The trim removed 3 bases at V and 0 bases at J, leaving 4 bases unmatched. This CDR3 has 17 amino acids. Here the CDR3 DNA reads TGTGCCAGCTCACCCGACAGGGGTGGCTCTGGGGCCAACGTCCTGACTTTC. Translated, it gives CASSPDRGGSGANVLTF.

The J gene is TRBJ2-2, the V gene TRBV4-2; 9 bases agree with TRBD2. V trimming: 2 bases; J trimming: 0 bases; junction bases outside the gene matches: 7. Germline CDR1 LGHNA, CDR2 YNFKEQ. The CDR3 runs to 18 residues. As DNA, the CDR3 is TGTGCCAGCAGCCAATCCCCTAGCGGGGACTCGAACACCGGGGAGCTGTTTTTT. Its protein product is CASSQSPSGDSNTGELFF.

The V gene is TRBV7-2, the J gene TRBJ1-6; a possible D gene is TRBD1 (6 bases). CDR1 is SGHTA, CDR2 FQGNSA, per germline. This CDR3 has 13 residues. The V gene lost 4 bases and the J gene lost 9 bases, with 10 bases spanning the gap. CDR3 residues: CASSSRQASPLHF. For the CDR3, the DNA is TGTGCCAGCAGCTCCCGACAGGCTTCACCCCTCCACTTT.

Comments on this clone: The junction and the germline gene differ at one end; a read error may be behind it. This sequence joins TRBV7-7 and TRBJ2-1; 11 bases are shared with TRBD2. From germline, CDR1 is SSHAT and CDR2 FNYEAQ (reference sequence). The CDR3 is 15 amino acids. CDR3 amino acids: CASSLALAGVNEQFF. CDR3 nucleotide sequence: TGTGCTAGCAGCTTAGCACTAGCGGGGGTCAATGAGCAGTTCTTC.

This clone was recorded only once. The chain has TRBV5-1 and TRBJ2-1; 8 bases fit TRBD1. This CDR3 region has 17 residues. V lost 4 bases and J lost 1; bases outside the gene matches: 10. Looked up from germline, CDR1 is SGHRS and CDR2 is YFSETQ. The CDR3 reads CASSTAGGVKSYNEQFF. CDR3 nucleotides: TGCGCCAGCAGCACTGCAGGGGGCGTCAAGTCCTACAATGAGCAGTTCTTC.

The chain carries TRBV7-9 and TRBJ1-3, with 8 bases identical to TRBD1. The germline gives CDR1 SEHNR, CDR2 FQNEAQ (reference sequence). The CDR3 length is 17 residues. The junction had 10 bases not matched to a gene; V was cut back by 6 bases and J by 0 bases. CDR3 DNA: TGTGCCAGCAGACCAGGGACAGGAGTTAACTCTGGAAACACCATATATTTT. It yields the protein CASRPGTGVNSGNTIYF.

This clone has only one observation. The chain joins TRBV7-8 to TRBJ2-7, with 8 bases matching TRBD1. The CDR3 sequence is 15 residues long. The V and J ends lost 5 bases and 7 bases, in that order; junction bases with no gene match: 13. Germline V gives CDR1 SGHVS, CDR2 FQNEAQ. CDR3 coding DNA: TGTGCCAGCAGCCGACGGGACAGGATCCCTACGGAGCAGTACTTC. Amino acids: CASSRRDRIPTEQYF.

The chain combines TRBV4-2 with TRBJ1-5, with D unclear. V was trimmed by 6 bases and J by 4 bases, leaving 16 bases between them. Germline CDR1 LGHNA, CDR2 YNFKEQ. This CDR3 has 15 residues. CDR3 nucleotide sequence: TGTGCCAGCAGGGAGCAGCGGCACTCTAATCAGCCCCAGCATTTT. Translation: CASREQRHSNQPQHF.

The sample holds one count of this clone. V and J are TRBV10-3 and TRBJ1-1; 7 bases fit TRBD1. The CDR3 is made up of 13 amino acids. CDR1 and CDR2 (germline): ENHRY, SYGVKD. Germline trimming cut 11 bases from V and 4 bases from J; bases unmatched to any gene: 10. CDR3 bases: TGTGCCGCCTCCCCAGGGGGTGGCACTGAAGCTTTCTTT. Translated, it gives CAASPGGGTEAFF.

To note about this clone: This CDR3 is also generated by other DNA sequences in the sample. The chain carries TRBV6-5 and TRBJ1-1; possibly TRBD1 for D (5 bases). The V end was cut by 6 bases, the J end by 0 bases, with 11 bases between. The CDR3 spans 14 residues. Germline V gives CDR1 MNHEY, CDR2 SVGAGI. CDR3 region: CASSLTVMNTEAFF. The CDR3, as DNA: TGTGCCAGCAGCCTGACAGTTATGAACACTGAAGCTTTCTTT.

V is TRBV14 and J is TRBJ2-3; 11 bases agree with TRBD1. The germline CDR1 and CDR2 sequences are SGHDN and FVKESK. After removal of 3 bases from V and 5 bases from J, the junction contained 10 bases not matched to a gene. There are 17 residues in the CDR3. This CDR3 reads CASSHGLGQGARDTQYF. CDR3 bases: TGTGCCAGCAGCCATGGGCTCGGACAGGGGGCGCGAGATACGCAGTATTTT. Looking up the rest from reference TRBV14 and TRBJ2-3 gives the full variable domain: EAGVTQFPSHSVIEKGQTVTLRCDPISGHDNLYWYRRVMGKEIKFLLHFVKESKQDESGMPNNRFLAERTGGTYSTLKVQPAELEDSGVYFCASSHGLGQGARDTQYFGPGTRLTVL.

The rearrangement links TRBV5-1 to TRBJ2-2; 11 positions match TRBD2. The length of the CDR3 is 14 residues. V shed 5 bases, J shed 5 bases, and the junction held 2 bases outside the gene matches. CDR1 is SGHRS, CDR2 YFSETQ, per germline. This chain's CDR3 is CASRGTSGTGELFF. The CDR3 DNA is TGCGCCAGCAGAGGGACTAGCGGAACCGGGGAGCTGTTTTTT.